Below, 19 T cell receptor beta chains from the same sample are listed, as sequenced in a study of molecular identifiers for immune sequencing clone quantification. TCRdb passed the PCR reads through MiXCR, listing each CDR3 protein once. The data hold approximately 97,000 distinct CDR3 sequences, with more than 20% observed a single time. Sequenced sample: naive CD8+ T cells from blood, with Jurkat cell RNA spiked in. Subset given: FACS-sorted CD8+CD4-CCR7+CD45RA+ naive T cells. The receptor source for this set is a human donor in good health. Some libraries in this study had Jurkat cell RNA spiked in.

The chain carries TRBV19 and TRBJ2-2, with D perhaps TRBD2 (5 bases). Deletions cut 3 bases from V and 5 bases from J, with 10 bases between. The CDR3 is 14 residues long. Germline CDR1 reads LNHDA; CDR2 reads SQIVND (reference sequence). CDR3 region: CASSILEDTGELFF. The DNA for the CDR3 is TGTGCCAGTAGTATTTTGGAGGATACCGGGGAGCTGTTTTTT. Filled out from reference TRBV19 and TRBJ2-2, the complete variable domain reads DGGITQSPKYLFRKEGQNVTLSCEQNLNHDAMYWYRQDPGQGLRLIYYSQIVNDFQKGDIAEGYSVSREKKESFPLTVTSAQKNPTAFYLCASSILEDTGELFFGEGSRLTVL.

This clonotype was detected many times. V usage is TRBV12-3 or TRBV12-4 and J usage is TRBJ2-3, with D perhaps being TRBD1 or TRBD2 (6 bases each). CDR3 length: 15 amino acids. Trimming took off 4 bases at V and 0 bases at J, with 11 bases between the two ends. DNA of the CDR3: TGTGCCAGCAGTTGGGGGGCGGGGAGCACAGATACGCAGTATTTT. Its protein is CASSWGAGSTDTQYF.

This clonotype was seen a handful of times. The chain recombines TRBV29-1 with TRBJ1-2, with D unresolved. Germline V gene sequence: CDR1 SQVTM, CDR2 ANQGSEA. With 2 bases removed from V and 8 bases from J, the gap between germline ends came to 9 bases. The CDR3 consists of 11 residues. DNA of the CDR3: TGCAGCGTTGAATTGGATTGGGGCTACACCTTC. Translation gives CSVELDWGYTF.

With respect to this clonotype: A junction boundary mismatches the germline segment, possibly from a read error. The rearrangement joins TRBV14 to TRBJ1-1; D ambiguous. The germline CDR1 and CDR2 sequences are SGHDN and FVKESK. The CDR3 loop spans 14 amino acids. The DNA of the CDR3 is TGTGCCAGCAGCCAAGAAGCTATGAACACTAAAGCTTTCTTT. Translation: CASSQEAMNTKAFF.

This clonotype was seen a handful of times. The V and J genes are TRBV12-5 and TRBJ2-7; TRBD2 agrees at 15 bases. Germline V CDR1 and CDR2: LGHNT, FRNRAP. Losses at the gene ends were 5 bases for V and 5 bases for J; bases not matched to a gene: 4. CDR3 length equals 15 residues. CDR3 residues: CASGPRTSGRDEQYF. CDR3 DNA sequence: TGTGCTAGTGGTCCTCGGACTAGCGGGAGGGACGAGCAGTACTTC.

Notes on this clonotype: It may be a read error: a sequence one base away is much more abundant. This chain links TRBV28 with TRBJ2-7, with 8 bases lining up with TRBD2. The CDR3 runs to 15 residues. Per the germline V gene, CDR1 is MDHEN and CDR2 is SYDVKM. In DNA form, the CDR3 reads TGTGCCAGCAGTTTCCGGACCACGGGATGGTCGGGAGGGCACTTC. This encodes CASSFRTTGWSGGHF. Full variable domain (remainder filled in from reference TRBV28 and TRBJ2-7): DVKVTQSSRYLVKRTGEKVFLECVQDMDHENMFWYRQDPGLGLRLIYFSYDVKMKEKGDIPEGYSVSREKKERFSLILESASTNQTSMYLCASSFRTTGWSGGHFGPGTRLTVT.

The chain employs TRBV5-6 and TRBJ2-7; D unresolved. Trimming removed 0 bases at V and 6 bases at J, with 4 bases between. Germline loops: CDR1 SGHDT, CDR2 YYEEEE. The CDR3 contains 11 residues. CDR3 in amino acids: CASSLVAEQYF. The CDR3 region has the DNA TGTGCCAGCAGCTTGGTAGCCGAGCAGTACTTC.

With respect to this clonotype: A much bigger clone sits one base away, suggesting this may be a read error. This rearrangement joins TRBV28 to TRBJ2-7, with TRBD1 matching 9 bases. Germline V lookup: CDR1 MDHEN, CDR2 SYDVKM. There are 15 residues in the CDR3. The V gene end was trimmed by 8 bases and the J gene end by 2 bases; junction bases not matched to a gene: 10. CDR3: CASGPPGQGPYEQYF. CDR3 nucleotide sequence: TGTGCCAGCGGCCCCCCGGGACAGGGCCCCTACGAGCAGTACTTC.

About this clonotype itself: This could be a read error, since a much larger clone is one nucleotide away. The chain couples TRBV5-1 to TRBJ2-6, with D hard to call. The CDR3 totals 15 residues. From germline, CDR1 is SGHRS and CDR2 YFSETQ. The CDR3 sequence is CVSTAGASGANVLTF. The CDR3 bases are TGCGTCAGTACTGCTGGAGCGTCTGGGGCCAACGTCCTGACTTTC. Based on the CDR3 plus reference TRBV5-1 and TRBJ2-6, the full variable domain is KAGVTQTPRYLIKTRGQQVTLSCSPISGHRSVSWYQQTPGQGLQFLFEYFSETQRNKGNFPGRFSGRQFSNSRSEMNVSTLELGDSALYLCVSTAGASGANVLTFGAGSRLTVL.

This clonotype was counted many times. This chain joins TRBV12-3 or TRBV12-4 and TRBJ2-3; D may be TRBD2 (5 bases). Trimming removed 3 bases at V and 4 bases at J, with 14 bases between. There are 15 residues in the CDR3. The CDR3 DNA reads TGTGCCAGCAGTTTGCCTAGCCCTTACCCAGATACGCAGTATTTT. It encodes CASSLPSPYPDTQYF.

A note on this clonotype: This may be a read error: a much more frequent sequence differs by one nucleotide. The DNA is left out, because the CDR3 cannot be placed on it with certainty; the CDR3 is given as TCRdb lists it. The rearrangement joins TRBV29-1 to TRBJ2-1; TRBD2, the D gene given by the table, was not confirmed from the DNA. The CDR3 is made up of 13 amino acids, end residues included. Per germline, CDR1 SQVTM and CDR2 ANQGSEA. CDR3 amino acids: CSVVASGTNEQSF.

This clonotype was seen a few times. A much larger clone lies one base from this, so it may be a read error. The V gene is TRBV27, the J gene TRBJ2-3; no clear D. Germline assignment: CDR1 MNHEY and CDR2 SMNVEV (reference sequence). V shed 6 bases and J shed 2 bases, with 3 bases lying between them. The CDR3 is 11 residues long. The CDR3 region has the DNA TGTGCCAGCAGAACCACAGATACGCAGTATTTT. Its protein product is CASRTTDTQYF.

Only a few counts were recorded for this clonotype. Sequence at one end of the junction differs from germline and may be a read error. The V call is TRBV29-1, the J call TRBJ2-3, with D possibly being TRBD2 (5 bases). The CDR3 sequence is 12 residues long. Germline V lookup: CDR1 SQVTM, CDR2 ANQGSEA. CDR3 in amino acids: CSVEASTDTQYF. The CDR3 bases are TGCAGCGTTGAAGCTAGCACCGATACGCAGTATTTT.

This clonotype was found many times. The gene calls are TRBV18 and TRBJ2-3, with 11 bases that match TRBD2. The CDR3 has 20 residues. With 2 bases clipped from V and 4 bases from J, the junction kept 17 bases outside the gene matches. CDR1 and CDR2 from the germline V gene are KGHSH and LQKENI. CDR3 amino acids: CASSPDGAVALAGGPDTQYF. The CDR3 DNA sequence: TGTGCCAGCTCACCAGATGGGGCCGTGGCCCTAGCGGGGGGTCCAGATACGCAGTATTTT.

This clonotype came up many times. This chain connects TRBV7-2 to TRBJ2-7; D is possibly TRBD2 (6 bases). The CDR3 extends over 15 amino acids. The V and J ends lost 5 bases and 7 bases respectively, with 21 bases between them. In germline, CDR1 is SGHTA, CDR2 FQGNSA. CDR3 residues: CASSHWDLARLEQYF. CDR3 bases: TGTGCCAGCAGCCACTGGGACTTGGCCCGCTTAGAGCAGTACTTC.

This clonotype was detected many times. The rearrangement links TRBV9 to TRBJ2-7; D is perhaps TRBD2 (6 bases). Trimming left V 3 bases short and J 3 bases short, with 16 bases between. Germline V gene lookup returns CDR1 SGDLS and CDR2 YYNGEE. This CDR3 has 15 residues. The CDR3 bases are TGTGCCAGCAGCGCGGGAGACATACGCTACTACGAGCAGTACTTC. Translating gives CASSAGDIRYYEQYF.

This clonotype occurred many times. The CDR3 DNA sequence: TGTGCCAGCTCCCAGGCGGATTCCTACAATGAGCAGTTCTTC. Translating gives CASSQADSYNEQFF. This chain uses TRBV6-2 or TRBV6-3 with TRBJ2-1; D gene ambiguous. V dropped 8 bases and J dropped 1 base, with 12 bases sitting between them. Germline loops: CDR1 MNHEY, CDR2 SVGEGT. The CDR3 covers 14 residues.

Many counts were recorded for this clonotype. The chain links TRBV20-1 to TRBJ2-1; 11 bases agree with TRBD2. V dropped 3 bases and J dropped 0; count of bases not matched to a gene: 7. The germline V gene encodes CDR1 DFQATT and CDR2 SNEGSKA (reference sequence). The CDR3 length is 17 residues. CDR3 in amino acids: CSARPTSGSSSYNEQFF. In nucleotides, the CDR3 is TGCAGTGCTAGGCCAACTAGCGGGAGTAGCTCCTACAATGAGCAGTTCTTC.

A remark on this clonotype: A much bigger clone sits one base away, suggesting this may be a read error. J is TRBJ1-5 and V is TRBV27; 7 bases agree with TRBD1. CDR3 length: 14 amino acids. Germline V gives CDR1 MNHEY, CDR2 SMNVEV (reference sequence). CDR3 in DNA: TGTGCCGGCAGTCTTCAGGGGGTTAATCAGCCCCAGCATTTT. Residues: CAGSLQGVNQPQHF.